This TCR beta chain stems from a study of cytomegalovirus exposure and HLA in healthy donors. Across the study: The study placed over 65% of its 398 genotyped donors in the Caucasian-associated ancestry cluster.

Vbeta (60) and Jbeta (13) primers were used in the PCR. Sequenced by immunoSEQ multiplex PCR; TCRdb stores in-frame clones only, minus some. This specimen shows 110,000 to 150,000 clones; the ten leading clones hold 0.8% to 1%. Study observations and caveats: With high specificity and sensitivity, the classifier reportedly diagnosed cytomegalovirus status. Per a prior analysis, the majority of TCR beta V segments were productive roughly 87% or roughly 30% of the time. The study recorded more than 150 TCR beta chains that were cytomegalovirus-associated.

The CDR3 has 13 amino acids. The V gene's germline CDR1 is MNHEY and CDR2 SVGAGI. V shed 7 bases, J shed 6 bases, and the junction held 6 bases outside the gene matches. Turning to this clone: Its cognate antigen is unknown.

Sequencing was done on a sample of PBMCs. The clonotype was recovered from a male donor in good health and CMV-seronegative. J is TRBJ2-1 and V is TRBV6-5; 7 positions match TRBD2. CDR3 loop: CASKTGGTNEQFF. CDR3 nucleotide sequence: TGTGCCAGCAAAACGGGAGGTACCAATGAGCAGTTCTTC.